This T cell receptor (beta chain) was identified in a study of kidney transplant recipient with SARS-CoV-2 infection. The CDR3 consists of 16 residues. J was trimmed by 0 bases and V by 6 bases; bases with no gene match: 4. CDR1 is MNHEY and CDR2 is SVGAGI in the germline V gene. MiXCR, run by TCRdb on the reads, gives a single entry per CDR3 protein. The table has 200,000 to 300,000 distinct CDR3 sequences, less than 35% seen once; the top ten hold 6% to 8.5%. In this sample, this clonotype turned up many times. The chain links TRBV6-5 to TRBJ2-1, with TRBD2 identical over 11 bases. The sample consisted of a blood sample, taken at baseline and on day 111 from a kidney transplant recipient. This clonotype was sampled from a young adult male patient who had COVID-19 and was a kidney transplant recipient. Some T cells may be supplied by the graft donor. In DNA form, the CDR3 reads TGTGCCAGCAGACCACTAGCGGGGGCCTCCTACAATGAGCAGTTCTTC. Its translation: CASRPLAGASYNEQFF.